What follows are 28 T cell receptor beta chains derived from one specimen sequenced in a study of blood T cell repertoires in COVID-19. Using immunoSEQ multiplex PCR, the repertoire was profiled, and TCRdb retains in-frame clones only, with some absent. The table records about 170,000 clones, around 89% of them present only once. Sequencing input: peripheral blood. The receptors here all came from a middle-aged man who had recovered from COVID-19.

This chain links TRBV10-3 with TRBJ2-5; D gene unclear. CDR3 size: 14 residues. Germline V gene sequence: CDR1 ENHRY, CDR2 SYGVKD. Trimming took 6 bases from V and 0 from J, leaving 11 bases between them. CDR3 in DNA: TGTGCCATCAGAGAATTCCAGGACCAAGAGACCCAGTACTTC. It yields the protein CAIREFQDQETQYF.

The chain employs TRBV10-3 and TRBJ2-7, with 10 bases lining up with TRBD2. V lost 6 bases to trimming and J lost 0 bases; unmatched junction nucleotides: 2. Germline-derived CDR1 and CDR2 are ENHRY and SYGVKD. The CDR3 is made up of 14 amino acids. CDR3 region: CAIRTSGNSYEQYF. CDR3 nucleotide sequence: TGTGCCATCAGAACTAGCGGGAACTCCTACGAGCAGTACTTC.

The chain couples TRBV11-2 to TRBJ2-7; no clear D gene. Germline V gene sequence: CDR1 SGHAT, CDR2 FQNNGV. This CDR3 spans 11 amino acids. The germline V and J ends were trimmed by 5 bases and 6 bases, with 8 bases remaining between them. The CDR3 here is CASSPTAEQYF. The CDR3 DNA reads TGTGCCAGCAGCCCTACTGCCGAGCAGTACTTC.

V gene TRBV7-6 combines with J gene TRBJ2-3, with TRBD1 matching 7 bases. The CDR3 extends over 16 amino acids. V gave up 1 base and J gave up 1 base; unmatched junction bases: 5. Looked up from germline, CDR1 is SGHVS and CDR2 is FNYEAQ. The CDR3 DNA sequence: TGTGCCAGCAGCTTAGGAGGGGGCATGGGCACAGATACGCAGTATTTT. Encoded protein: CASSLGGGMGTDTQYF.

The genes are TRBV6-2 or TRBV6-3 and TRBJ1-5; no definite D call. The CDR3 loop spans 14 amino acids. Germline V gene sequence: CDR1 MNHEY, CDR2 SVGEGT. The V and J ends lost 2 bases and 7 bases respectively, with 12 bases between them. The CDR3 sequence: CASSYDGIRQPQHF. The CDR3 coding sequence is TGTGCCAGCAGTTACGACGGGATTCGACAGCCCCAGCATTTT.

A single count supports this clone. The chain employs TRBV6-5 and TRBJ2-2; tentatively, D is TRBD1 (5 bases). Looked up from germline, CDR1 is MNHEY and CDR2 is SVGAGI. This CDR3 is 14 amino acids long. The V gene lost 2 bases and the J gene lost 4 bases, with 8 bases spanning the gap. The CDR3 DNA is TGTGCCAGCAGTTACGGGGCTGGCACCGGGGAGCTGTTTTTT. Encoded protein: CASSYGAGTGELFF.

The CDR3 sequence is CASSLGLADTYEQYF. In nucleotides, the CDR3 is TGTGCCAGCAGCTTGGGTTTGGCAGATACCTACGAGCAGTACTTC. The V and J genes are TRBV5-5 and TRBJ2-7; D unclear. Trimming shortened V by 0 bases and J by 2 bases, and 12 bases separated the two germline ends. The CDR3 is 15 amino acids. Germline loops: CDR1 SGHKS, CDR2 YYEKEE (reference sequence).

The rearrangement uses TRBV29-1 and TRBJ2-3, with D perhaps matching TRBD1 (6 bases). Germline V gene data show CDR1 as SQVTM and CDR2 as ANQGSEA. Trimming took 7 bases from V and 3 from J, leaving 14 bases between them. The CDR3 runs 13 residues. The DNA of the CDR3 is TGCAGCGCCGAGACAGGTGCGACAGATACGCAGTATTTT. As protein: CSAETGATDTQYF.

The chain combines TRBV28 with TRBJ2-5; 8 bases are a match to TRBD2. Germline CDR1 MDHEN, CDR2 SYDVKM. The CDR3 totals 14 residues. The ends lost 5 bases at V and 1 base at J; junction bases unmatched: 3. CDR3 sequence: CASSRGGPQETQYF. DNA for the CDR3: TGTGCCAGCAGTCGGGGGGGCCCCCAAGAGACCCAGTACTTC. The variable domain in full, with the rest retrieved from reference TRBV28 and TRBJ2-5, is DVKVTQSSRYLVKRTGEKVFLECVQDMDHENMFWYRQDPGLGLRLIYFSYDVKMKEKGDIPEGYSVSREKKERFSLILESASTNQTSMYLCASSRGGPQETQYFGPGTRLLVL.

The chain employs TRBV4-1 and TRBJ2-1; TRBD2 matches at 13 bases. Trimming at V came to 4 bases and at J to 3 bases, leaving 6 bases not matched to a gene. CDR1 and CDR2 (germline): MGHRA, YSYEKL. The CDR3 contains 17 residues. CDR3 nucleotide sequence: TGCGCCAGCAGCCTCCTACTAGCGGGGGGGGACTACAATGAGCAGTTCTTC. Translating it yields CASSLLLAGGDYNEQFF.

This chain's CDR3 is CASSLGGEQFF. The CDR3 DNA reads as TGTGCCAGCAGCCTGGGGGGGGAGCAGTTCTTC. The rearrangement uses TRBV6-6 and TRBJ2-1, with 7 nucleotides matching TRBD2. The CDR3 has 11 amino acids. After removal of 6 bases from V and 10 bases from J, the junction contained 3 bases not matched to a gene. Germline CDR1 and CDR2: MNHNY and SVGAGI (reference sequence).

This sequence joins TRBV7-2 and TRBJ1-6; a weak D match, TRBD1 (5 bases). The length of the CDR3 is 14 residues. Trimming stripped 2 bases from V and 10 bases from J, with 12 bases between. CDR1 and CDR2 (germline): SGHTA, FQGNSA. This chain's CDR3 is CASSLQGSDSPLHF. CDR3 in DNA: TGTGCCAGCAGCTTACAGGGTAGTGACTCACCCCTCCACTTT. Combining the CDR3 with reference TRBV7-2 and TRBJ1-6 gives the whole variable domain GAGVSQSPSNKVTEKGKDVELRCDPISGHTALYWYRQSLGQGLEFLIYFQGNSAPDKSGLPSDRFSAERTGGSVSTLTIQRTQQEDSAVYLCASSLQGSDSPLHFGNGTRLTVT.

The V call is TRBV5-1, the J call TRBJ1-1; 10 bases are shared with TRBD1. Germline assignment: CDR1 SGHRS and CDR2 YFSETQ. The CDR3 runs to 15 residues. V gave up 5 bases and J gave up 4 bases; unmatched junction bases: 8. CDR3 sequence reads: CASRLPGQGSTEAFF. CDR3 DNA sequence: TGCGCCAGCAGACTCCCGGGACAGGGGAGCACTGAAGCTTTCTTT.

The chain recombines TRBV7-2 with TRBJ1-4; 10 bases match TRBD1. The CDR3 sequence is 16 residues long. Germline-derived CDR1 and CDR2 are SGHTA and FQGNSA. The ends lost 5 bases at V and 5 bases at J; junction bases unmatched: 8. The CDR3 DNA follows: TGTGCCAGCAGCCCATCCCCGGGACAGGGGAATGAAAAACTGTTTTTT. Protein: CASSPSPGQGNEKLFF.

The CDR3 DNA reads TGTGCCAGCAGTGTGGAGGGAAGGCGCTACAATGAGCAGTTCTTC. Translating it yields CASSVEGRRYNEQFF. This rearrangement joins TRBV6-4 to TRBJ2-1; the D gene is possibly TRBD2 (6 bases). The V end lost 4 bases, the J end lost 3 bases, and 13 bases lay between the germline ends. The CDR3 length is 15 residues. Germline V lookup: CDR1 MRHNA, CDR2 SNTAGT.

The DNA for the CDR3 is TGTGCCAGCAGCCAAGAACTAGCGGGAGTCTACGAGCAGTACTTC. Protein sequence: CASSQELAGVYEQYF. The gene calls are TRBV3-1 (or the pseudogene TRBV3-2) and TRBJ2-7; 11 positions match TRBD2. Germline CDR1 is LGHDT and CDR2 is YNNKEL (reference sequence). J lost 3 bases, V lost 0 bases, and 1 base had no gene match. The CDR3 runs 15 residues.

This rearrangement joins TRBV29-1 to TRBJ1-1; D is possibly TRBD1 (6 bases). Germline CDR1 SQVTM, CDR2 ANQGSEA. Trimming shortened V by 6 bases and J by 10 bases, and 18 bases separated the two germline ends. This CDR3 comprises 12 residues. The DNA of the CDR3 is TGCAGCGTCCAAGGGAGGGGGGATGGAGCTTTCTTT. It is translated as CSVQGRGDGAFF. The variable domain in full, completed from reference TRBV29-1 and TRBJ1-1, reads SAVISQKPSRDICQRGTSLTIQCQVDSQVTMMFWYRQQPGQSLTLIATANQGSEATYESGFVIDKFPISRPNLTFSTLTVSNMSPEDSSIYLCSVQGRGDGAFFGQGTRLTVV.

Points on this clone: This sample includes further DNA sequences coding for the same CDR3. The J gene is TRBJ2-2, the V gene TRBV7-3, with D maybe TRBD1 (5 bases). CDR3 length: 14 residues. CDR1 and CDR2 from the germline V gene are SGHTA and FQGTGA. V lost 3 bases and J lost 4, with 9 bases in between. CDR3 sequence: CASSLAGRTGELFF. In DNA form, the CDR3 reads TGTGCCAGCAGCTTGGCAGGGCGCACCGGGGAGCTGTTTTTT.

V usage is TRBV27 and J usage is TRBJ2-3; tentative D call: TRBD1 (6 bases). With 5 bases removed from V and 3 bases from J, the gap between germline ends came to 15 bases. This CDR3 is 15 amino acids long. Looked up from germline, CDR1 is MNHEY and CDR2 is SMNVEV (reference sequence). CDR3 protein: CASSHRDLGTDTQYF. CDR3 sequence (DNA): TGTGCCAGCAGTCACAGGGATTTGGGGACAGATACGCAGTATTTT.

The chain joins TRBV6-6 to TRBJ2-7; D tentatively reads TRBD1 or TRBD2 (6 bases each). Per the germline V gene, CDR1 is MNHNY and CDR2 is SVGAGI (reference sequence). This CDR3 is built from 17 residues. V dropped 5 bases and J dropped 6 bases, with 26 bases sitting between them. The CDR3 DNA reads as TGTGCCAGCAGTCGGAGGGCTTTGGACAGCGCCCATGGCGAGCAGTACTTC. Translated, it gives CASSRRALDSAHGEQYF.

The chain is built from TRBV19 and TRBJ2-1; 8 bases are shared with TRBD2. The germline V gene encodes CDR1 LNHDA and CDR2 SQIVND (reference sequence). The CDR3 has 16 amino acids. V lost 9 bases and J lost 7; bases outside the gene matches: 17. The CDR3 is CASKQTGGPRGNEQFF. The CDR3 region has the DNA TGTGCCAGCAAACAGACGGGGGGGCCGAGGGGGAATGAGCAGTTCTTC.

In its sample, this clone was seen a few times. The V gene is TRBV27, the J gene TRBJ2-3, with TRBD2 matching 14 bases. There are 15 residues in the CDR3. Losses at the gene ends were 6 bases for V and 4 bases for J; bases not matched to a gene: 3. Germline V CDR1 and CDR2: MNHEY, SMNVEV (reference sequence). The CDR3 loop reads CASSLTSGGADTQYF. CDR3 DNA sequence: TGTGCCAGCAGCCTGACTAGCGGGGGGGCAGATACGCAGTATTTT.

The J gene is TRBJ2-6, the V gene TRBV19, with D possibly TRBD1 on 6 matching bases. V was shortened by 5 bases and J by 0 bases, with 14 bases between the two germline ends. CDR1 and CDR2 from the germline V gene are LNHDA and SQIVND (reference sequence). The CDR3 is 17 residues long. The CDR3, as DNA: TGTGCCAGTAGTTCCGGGACACCCTCCTCTGGGGCCAACGTCCTGACTTTC. Its translation is CASSSGTPSSGANVLTF.

The V call is TRBV7-2, the J call TRBJ1-1; 9 bases are shared with TRBD1. Germline CDR1 is SGHTA and CDR2 is FQGNSA. The CDR3 totals 13 residues. With V trimmed by 6 bases and J by 12 bases, 11 bases remained unmatched. The CDR3 here is CASSLSWTGASFF. The CDR3 DNA reads as TGTGCCAGCAGTCTTAGTTGGACAGGGGCCTCTTTCTTT.

The chain joins TRBV18 to TRBJ1-2, with 11 bases matching TRBD1. The CDR3 totals 18 residues. Germline V gives CDR1 KGHSH, CDR2 LQKENI. Germline trimming cut 0 bases from V and 4 bases from J; bases unmatched to any gene: 10. CDR3 residues: CASSPPSRTGGAGYGYTF. The CDR3 DNA sequence: TGTGCCAGCTCACCACCGTCCCGGACAGGGGGCGCAGGCTATGGCTACACCTTC.

This clone was seen a handful of times. This chain uses TRBV4-2 with TRBJ2-1; 15 bases are a match to TRBD2. The length of the CDR3 is 17 residues. Per germline, CDR1 LGHNA and CDR2 YNFKEQ. With V trimmed by 1 base and J by 7 bases, 5 bases remained unmatched. CDR3 bases: TGTGCCAGCAGCCAAGGCGGACTAGCGGGGGGGCAAAATGAGCAGTTCTTC. Translated, it gives CASSQGGLAGGQNEQFF.

The gene calls are TRBV6-6 and TRBJ2-2, with a tentative D call TRBD1 (6 bases). From germline, CDR1 is MNHNY and CDR2 SVGAGI (reference sequence). The CDR3 loop spans 14 amino acids. V was cut by 5 bases and J by 8 bases, with 15 bases left in between. The CDR3 sequence: CASSLKGVGGELFF. The DNA for the CDR3 is TGTGCCAGCAGTCTTAAGGGGGTGGGGGGGGAGCTGTTTTTT.

This chain connects TRBV27 to TRBJ1-4; 8 bases are a match to TRBD1. This CDR3 spans 13 amino acids. V lost 6 bases to trimming and J lost 6 bases; unmatched junction nucleotides: 3. In germline, CDR1 is MNHEY, CDR2 SMNVEV (reference sequence). The CDR3 here is CASRTGGYEKLFF. CDR3 DNA sequence: TGTGCCAGCAGAACAGGGGGGTATGAAAAACTGTTTTTT.